Listed here are 15 T cell receptor beta chains from one sample, sequenced in a study of OX40 agonist ivuxolimab in advanced cancers. Produced via immunoSEQ multiplex PCR; TCRdb's table is partial and in-frame only. The table records approximately 60,000 clones, approximately 86% of them present only once. This sample comprised CD4+ or CD8+ T cells sorted from blood, obtained in a trial of the OX40 agonist ivuxolimab. The receptors shown here come from an adult with an advanced solid tumor such as melanoma, head and neck, liver or kidney cancer.

The chain recombines TRBV4-1 with TRBJ2-7, with D possibly matching TRBD1 (6 bases). The germline V and J ends were trimmed by 4 bases and 3 bases, with 10 bases remaining between them. Germline V gene lookup returns CDR1 MGHRA and CDR2 YSYEKL. The CDR3 spans 13 residues. The chain's CDR3 is CASSLLTGYEQYV. For the CDR3, the DNA is TGCGCCAGCAGCCTTCTGACAGGCTACGAGCAGTACGTC.

V usage is TRBV9 and J usage is TRBJ2-2; D may correspond to TRBD1 or TRBD2 (5 bases each). This CDR3 contains 14 residues. V lost 0 bases and J 5 bases, leaving 8 bases between the germline ends. From germline, CDR1 is SGDLS and CDR2 YYNGEE. The CDR3, as DNA: TGTGCCAGCAGCGTAGGATGGGGGACCGGGGAGCTGTTTTTT. Its translation: CASSVGWGTGELFF.

The rearrangement joins TRBV11-2 to TRBJ2-1; 7 positions match TRBD2. The CDR3 is made up of 18 amino acids. Germline V gene lookup returns CDR1 SGHAT and CDR2 FQNNGV. V trimming: 1 base; J trimming: 0 bases; junction bases outside the gene matches: 9. The CDR3 loop reads CASSLVPYGRSSYNEQFF. CDR3 nucleotides: TGTGCCAGCAGCTTAGTTCCCTACGGGAGGAGCTCCTACAATGAGCAGTTCTTC.

V usage is TRBV27 and J usage is TRBJ1-5; no clear D gene. The V end was cut by 0 bases, the J end by 3 bases, with 3 bases between. CDR1 and CDR2 from the germline V gene are MNHEY and SMNVEV (reference sequence). This CDR3 comprises 13 residues. In nucleotides, the CDR3 is TGTGCCAGCAGTTTATCGATCAATCAGCCCCAGCATTTT. Residues: CASSLSINQPQHF.

The CDR3 region is CASSSRTGATTEAFF. For the CDR3, the DNA is TGTGCCAGCAGTTCTCGGACAGGGGCTACGACTGAAGCTTTCTTT. The rearrangement joins TRBV6-6 to TRBJ1-1, with TRBD1 matching over 9 bases. Germline-derived CDR1 and CDR2 are MNHNY and SVGAGI (reference sequence). V lost 4 bases and J lost 5; bases outside the gene matches: 8. This CDR3 is 15 amino acids long.

This sequence joins TRBV25-1 and TRBJ1-2, with D possibly being TRBD1 (5 bases). V was cut by 5 bases and J by 6 bases, with 10 bases left in between. CDR3 size: 12 residues. Germline-derived CDR1 and CDR2 are MGHDK and SYGVNS. Here the CDR3 DNA reads TGTGCCAGCAGTTTCGGGACGGATGGCTACACCTTC. Amino acids: CASSFGTDGYTF.

V usage is TRBV27 and J usage is TRBJ2-2; TRBD1 matches 8 bases. Germline CDR1 and CDR2: MNHEY and SMNVEV (reference sequence). This CDR3 is 16 amino acids long. The trim removed 5 bases at V and 3 bases at J, leaving 8 bases unmatched. The CDR3 DNA reads as TGTGCCAGCAGTCGCGCAGGGGGCTATTACACCGGGGAGCTGTTTTTT. Amino acid sequence: CASSRAGGYYTGELFF.

The V call is TRBV7-2, the J call TRBJ1-5; no reliable D call. CDR3 length equals 14 residues. Trimming stripped 0 bases from V and 5 bases from J, with 8 bases between. Germline CDR1 is SGHTA and CDR2 is FQGNSA. The CDR3 is CASSLAPGDQPQHF. CDR3 sequence (DNA): TGTGCCAGCAGCTTAGCCCCAGGAGATCAGCCCCAGCATTTT.

The gene calls are TRBV7-2 and TRBJ1-2, with a possible D match to TRBD1 (6 bases). CDR1 and CDR2 from the germline V gene are SGHTA and FQGNSA. V lost 0 bases and J 2 bases, leaving 7 bases between the germline ends. The CDR3 spans 14 residues. The CDR3 DNA reads as TGTGCCAGCAGCTTAGCGCAGGGGAACTATGGCTACACCTTC. Translated, it gives CASSLAQGNYGYTF.

The rearrangement uses TRBV15 and TRBJ2-3; 10 bases agree with TRBD2. The CDR3 is 18 amino acids. Germline values: CDR1 LNHNV, CDR2 YYDKDF (reference sequence). V lost 0 bases and J lost 6; bases outside the gene matches: 12. DNA for the CDR3: TGTGCCACCAGCAGAGATACCGCGGTGAGCGGGGGGGTGGATACGCAGTATTTT. Translation: CATSRDTAVSGGVDTQYF. Looking up the rest from reference TRBV15 and TRBJ2-3 gives the full variable domain: DAMVIQNPRYQVTQFGKPVTLSCSQTLNHNVMYWYQQKSSQAPKLLFHYYDKDFNNEADTPDNFQSRRPNTSFCFLDIRSPGLGDTAMYLCATSRDTAVSGGVDTQYFGPGTRLTVL.

This clone was seen a single time. The CDR3 nucleotides are TGTGCCAGTAGTATTGGTTATAATTCACCCCTCCACTTT. This codes for CASSIGYNSPLHF. The chain couples TRBV19 to TRBJ1-6; no clear D gene. CDR1 is LNHDA, CDR2 SQIVND, per germline (reference sequence). The CDR3 spans 13 residues. V was shortened by 3 bases and J by 4 bases, with 4 bases between the two germline ends. Together with reference TRBV19 and TRBJ1-6, the CDR3 gives the full variable domain: DGGITQSPKYLFRKEGQNVTLSCEQNLNHDAMYWYRQDPGQGLRLIYYSQIVNDFQKGDIAEGYSVSREKKESFPLTVTSAQKNPTAFYLCASSIGYNSPLHFGNGTRLTVT.

V and J are TRBV10-2 and TRBJ2-5; no clear D. The CDR3 has 13 amino acids. Germline V gene sequence: CDR1 WSHSY, CDR2 SAAADI. V was pared by 4 bases and J by 5 bases, with 11 bases between. DNA for the CDR3: TGCGCCAGCAGTGGGACGGAGTGGGAGACCCAGTACTTC. Translated: CASSGTEWETQYF.

CDR3 coding DNA: TGTGCCAGCAGCTTTTTGCAAGATACGCAGTATTTT. Protein sequence: CASSFLQDTQYF. This chain links TRBV11-3 with TRBJ2-3; D unresolved. Germline V CDR1 and CDR2: SGHNT, YENEEA. The length of the CDR3 is 12 residues. V shed 3 bases and J shed 5 bases, with 6 bases lying between them.

The rearrangement links TRBV6-5 to TRBJ2-5; tentatively, D is TRBD1 or TRBD2 (5 bases each). CDR1 is MNHEY and CDR2 is SVGAGI in the germline V gene. The CDR3 is 14 amino acids. V was pared by 5 bases and J by 3 bases, with 13 bases between. Here the CDR3 DNA reads TGTGCCAGCAGTGGACCGGGACGTAAAGAGACCCAGTACTTC. Translation: CASSGPGRKETQYF.

The CDR3 sequence: CASSQDIQGRNTEAFF. Here the CDR3 DNA reads TGCGCCAGCAGCCAAGATATTCAGGGGAGGAACACTGAAGCTTTCTTT. This chain connects TRBV4-3 to TRBJ1-1; perhaps TRBD1 as D (6 bases). V was trimmed by 0 bases and J by 1 base, leaving 12 bases between them. CDR1 LGHNA and CDR2 YSLEER come from the germline V gene. The CDR3 runs 16 residues.